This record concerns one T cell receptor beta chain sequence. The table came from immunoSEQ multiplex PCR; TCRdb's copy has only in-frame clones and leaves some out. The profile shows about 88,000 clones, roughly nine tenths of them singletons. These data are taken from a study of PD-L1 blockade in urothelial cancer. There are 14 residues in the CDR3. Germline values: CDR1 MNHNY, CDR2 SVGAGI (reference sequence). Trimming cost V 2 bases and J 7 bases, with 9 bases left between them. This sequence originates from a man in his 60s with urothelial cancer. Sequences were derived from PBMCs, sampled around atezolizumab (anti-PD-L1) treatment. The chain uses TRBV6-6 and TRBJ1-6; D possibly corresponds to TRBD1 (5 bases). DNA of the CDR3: TGTGCCAGCAGTTACGGGGCGGGGAATTCACCCCTCCACTTT. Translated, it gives CASSYGAGNSPLHF.